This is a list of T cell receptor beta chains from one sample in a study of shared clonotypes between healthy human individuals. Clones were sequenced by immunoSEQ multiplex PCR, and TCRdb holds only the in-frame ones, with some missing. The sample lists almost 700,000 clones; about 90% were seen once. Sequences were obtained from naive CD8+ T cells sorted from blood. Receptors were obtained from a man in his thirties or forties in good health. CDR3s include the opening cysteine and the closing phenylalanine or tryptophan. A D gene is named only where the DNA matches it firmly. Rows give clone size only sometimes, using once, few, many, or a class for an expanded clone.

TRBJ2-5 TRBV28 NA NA CASSLDGAETQYF TGTGCCAGCAGTCTCGATGGAGCGGAGACCCAGTACTTC
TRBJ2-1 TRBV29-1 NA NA CSVEGEIRSSYNEQFF TGCAGCGTTGAGGGGGAGATTAGAAGCTCCTACAATGAGCAGTTCTTC
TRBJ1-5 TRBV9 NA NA CASSPQGLVARSNQPQHF TGTGCCAGCAGCCCACAAGGCCTGGTAGCCAGAAGCAATCAGCCCCAGCATTTT
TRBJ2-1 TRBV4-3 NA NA CASSQDPGVMGNEQFF TGCGCCAGCAGCCAAGATCCAGGGGTAATGGGCAATGAGCAGTTCTTC
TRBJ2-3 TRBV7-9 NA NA CASSGRDQRVTDTQYF TGTGCCAGTTCAGGACGGGATCAGAGGGTAACAGATACGCAGTATTTT
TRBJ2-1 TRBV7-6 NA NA CASSPKGGVYNEQFF TGTGCCAGCAGCCCAAAGGGGGGGGTTTACAATGAGCAGTTCTTC
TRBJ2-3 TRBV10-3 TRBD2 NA CAISERGLPPGDTQYF TGTGCCATCAGTGAGCGGGGACTACCCCCGGGAGATACGCAGTATTTT
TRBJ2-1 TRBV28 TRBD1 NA CASSLLGQGIAYNEQFF TGTGCCAGCAGTTTATTGGGACAGGGGATCGCCTACAATGAGCAGTTCTTC
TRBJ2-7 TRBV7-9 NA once CASSLGDFQGLLGGEQYF TGTGCCAGCAGCTTAGGGGACTTTCAGGGCCTTCTAGGGGGCGAGCAGTACTTC
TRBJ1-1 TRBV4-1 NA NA CASSQNTRNTEAFF TGCGCCAGCAGCCAAAACACCAGGAACACTGAAGCTTTCTTT
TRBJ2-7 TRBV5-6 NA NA CASGDMGGYEQYF TGTGCCAGCGGGGATATGGGGGGATACGAGCAGTACTTC
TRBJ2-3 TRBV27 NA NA CASSMIADTQYF TGTGCCAGCAGTATGATAGCCGATACGCAGTATTTT
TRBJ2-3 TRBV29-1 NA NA CSVGHLRTDTQYF TGCAGCGTTGGACACCTACGCACAGATACGCAGTATTTT
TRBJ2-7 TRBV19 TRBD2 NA CASRTAGLAFIFLYEQYF TGTGCCAGTAGAACAGCGGGACTAGCTTTCATCTTCCTCTACGAGCAGTACTTC
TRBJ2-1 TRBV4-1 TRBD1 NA CASSQGTGRDNEQFF TGCGCCAGCAGCCAAGGGACAGGGAGAGACAATGAGCAGTTCTTC
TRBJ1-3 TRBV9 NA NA CASSVDRDSGNTIYF TGTGCCAGCAGCGTAGACAGGGACTCTGGAAACACCATATATTTT
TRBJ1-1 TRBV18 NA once CASSPYDSMNTEAFF TGTGCCAGCTCACCCTACGACAGTATGAACACTGAAGCTTTCTTT
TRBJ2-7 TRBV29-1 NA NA CSAGGRASTYEQYF TGCAGCGCTGGGGGGAGAGCGAGTACCTACGAGCAGTACTTC
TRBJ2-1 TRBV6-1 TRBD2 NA CASSEGFLSGRSGNEQFF TGTGCCAGCAGTGAAGGTTTCCTTAGCGGGAGGAGTGGGAATGAGCAGTTCTTC
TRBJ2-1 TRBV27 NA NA CASSFGGTPVQGQFF TGTGCCAGCAGTTTTGGGGGAACCCCTGTACAAGGGCAGTTCTTC
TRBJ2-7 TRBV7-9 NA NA CASSPERVAYEQYF TGTGCCAGCAGCCCGGAGAGGGTGGCCTACGAGCAGTACTTC
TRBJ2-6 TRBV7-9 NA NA CASSEAISGANVLTF TGTGCCAGCAGCGAAGCGATCTCTGGGGCCAACGTCCTGACTTTC
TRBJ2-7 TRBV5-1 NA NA CASSLNLGREYYEQYF TGCGCCAGCAGCTTGAACCTGGGCAGGGAATACTACGAGCAGTACTTC
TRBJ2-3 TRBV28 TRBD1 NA CASRQGARLDTQYF TGTGCCAGCCGACAGGGGGCGCGTCTGGATACGCAGTATTTT
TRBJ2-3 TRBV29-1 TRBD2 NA CSVEGASGRGDTQYF TGCAGCGTTGAAGGGGCTAGCGGGAGGGGGGATACGCAGTATTTT
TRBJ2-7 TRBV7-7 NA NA CASSHYYSLRDGPYEQYF TGTGCTAGCAGCCATTATTATTCCCTCAGGGACGGGCCCTACGAGCAGTACTTC
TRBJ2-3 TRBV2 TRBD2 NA CASSEGGRGVISDTQYF TGTGCCAGCAGTGAAGGCGGGAGGGGGGTTATTTCAGATACGCAGTATTTT
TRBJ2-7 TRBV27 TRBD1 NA CASSPLGQGQDSYEQYF TGTGCCAGCAGTCCACTAGGACAGGGTCAAGACTCCTACGAGCAGTACTTC
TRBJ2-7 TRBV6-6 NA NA CASRQVNDYEQYF TGTGCCAGCCGACAGGTCAATGACTACGAGCAGTACTTC
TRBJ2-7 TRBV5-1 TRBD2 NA CASSLNGLAGGRYEQYF TGCGCCAGCAGCTTGAATGGACTAGCGGGAGGAAGGTACGAGCAGTACTTC
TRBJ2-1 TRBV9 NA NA CASSAPRGRNEQFF TGTGCCAGCAGCGCGCCTCGGGGCAGGAATGAGCAGTTCTTC
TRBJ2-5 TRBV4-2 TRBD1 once CASSQPWGQGQETQYF TGTGCCAGCAGCCAACCCTGGGGACAGGGCCAAGAGACCCAGTACTTC
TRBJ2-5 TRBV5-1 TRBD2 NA CASSTSGKFQETQYF TGCGCCAGCAGCACTAGCGGCAAATTCCAAGAGACCCAGTACTTC
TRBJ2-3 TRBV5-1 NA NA CASNWQGTDTQYF TGCGCCAGCAATTGGCAGGGCACAGATACGCAGTATTTT
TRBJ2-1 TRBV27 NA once CASSFPGLLNEQFF TGTGCCAGCAGTTTCCCGGGACTCTTAAATGAGCAGTTCTTC
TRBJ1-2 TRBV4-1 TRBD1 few CASSQGQGDYYGYTF TGCGCCAGCAGCCAAGGACAGGGGGATTACTATGGCTACACCTTC
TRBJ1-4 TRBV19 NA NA CASSEEEWEKLFF TGTGCCAGTAGTGAGGAGGAGTGGGAAAAACTGTTTTTT
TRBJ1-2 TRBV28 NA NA CASSSKWTGVYGYTF TGTGCCAGCAGTTCCAAATGGACGGGGGTCTATGGCTACACCTTC
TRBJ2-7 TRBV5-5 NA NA CASSLRSFGAPFVAEQYF TGTGCCAGCAGCTTGAGATCTTTTGGCGCTCCGTTTGTTGCCGAGCAGTACTTC
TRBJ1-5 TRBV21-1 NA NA CASSKLLTLVQGEQGQPQHF TGTGCCAGCAGCAAATTACTGACACTCGTTCAGGGTGAGCAGGGGCAGCCCCAGCATTTT
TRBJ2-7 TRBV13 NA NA CASSLTGSTGWSYEQYF TGTGCCAGCAGCTTAACCGGGTCTACGGGTTGGTCCTACGAGCAGTACTTC
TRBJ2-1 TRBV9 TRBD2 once CASGSGAYNEQFF TGTGCCAGCGGGAGCGGGGCATACAATGAGCAGTTCTTC
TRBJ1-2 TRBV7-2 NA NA CASSLGQPGYTF TGTGCCAGCAGCTTAGGACAACCCGGCTACACCTTC
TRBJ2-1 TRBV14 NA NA CASSQTLGVEFF TGTGCCAGCAGCCAAACGTTGGGAGTTGAGTTCTTC
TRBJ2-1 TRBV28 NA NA CASSLGYNREQFF TGTGCCAGCAGTTTAGGGTATAACAGAGAGCAGTTCTTC
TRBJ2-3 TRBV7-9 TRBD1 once CASSLQGAGITDTQYF TGTGCCAGCAGCTTACAGGGGGCAGGGATCACAGATACGCAGTATTTT
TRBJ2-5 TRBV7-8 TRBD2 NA CASSRLAGGRETQYF TGTGCCAGCAGCCGACTAGCGGGAGGGAGGGAGACCCAGTACTTC
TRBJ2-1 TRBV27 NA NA CASSQGWDGGGQFF TGTGCCAGCAGCCAGGGGTGGGACGGCGGGGGGCAGTTCTTC
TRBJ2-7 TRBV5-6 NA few CVGRGSYEQYF TGTGTTGGTCGTGGATCCTACGAGCAGTACTTC
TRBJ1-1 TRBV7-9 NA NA CASSPPLWGAFF TGTGCCAGCAGCCCCCCCCTATGGGGGGCTTTCTTT
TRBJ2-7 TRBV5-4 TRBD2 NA CASSQLGTSNATSSYEQYF TGTGCCAGCAGCCAACTTGGGACTAGCAATGCCACGAGCTCCTACGAGCAGTACTTC
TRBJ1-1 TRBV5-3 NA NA CARSLEGAQNTEAFF TGTGCCAGAAGCTTGGAGGGAGCCCAGAACACTGAAGCTTTCTTT
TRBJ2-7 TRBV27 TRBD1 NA CATSGQGYEQYF TGTGCCACGTCGGGACAGGGTTACGAGCAGTACTTC
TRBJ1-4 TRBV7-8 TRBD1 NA CASSPGTGALANEKLFF TGTGCCAGCAGCCCAGGGACAGGGGCCTTAGCTAATGAAAAACTGTTTTTT
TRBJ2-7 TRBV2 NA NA CASTPGRYEQYF TGTGCCAGCACCCCCGGCAGGTACGAGCAGTACTTC
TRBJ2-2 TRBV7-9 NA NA CASSLRTASYSLNTGELFF TGTGCCAGCAGCTTAAGGACAGCTAGCTATTCCCTGAACACCGGGGAGCTGTTTTTT
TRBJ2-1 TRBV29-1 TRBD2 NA CSVVWDYDNEQFF TGCAGCGTTGTCTGGGACTACGACAATGAGCAGTTCTTC
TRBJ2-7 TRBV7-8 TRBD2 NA CASSHFPRGSGVSSYEQYF TGTGCCAGCAGCCACTTCCCGCGGGGTAGCGGGGTCAGCTCCTACGAGCAGTACTTC
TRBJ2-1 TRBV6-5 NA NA CASSMGGSANEQFF TGTGCCAGCTCGATGGGGGGTTCGGCCAATGAGCAGTTCTTC
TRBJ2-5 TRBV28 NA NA CASSLFVEVRDQETQYF TGTGCCAGCAGTTTATTCGTTGAGGTGCGGGACCAAGAGACCCAGTACTTC